Presented here are 25 T cell receptor beta chains from one specimen sequenced in a study of OX40 agonist ivuxolimab in advanced cancers. Sequencing used immunoSEQ multiplex PCR; TCRdb keeps in-frame clones, though not all of them. The table lists 67,000 or so clones, approximately 90% of them singletons. The sequenced sample was CD4+ or CD8+ T cells sorted from blood, obtained in a trial of the OX40 agonist ivuxolimab. These receptors were obtained from an adult with an advanced solid tumor such as melanoma, head and neck, liver or kidney cancer.

The CDR3 sequence is CASSPYGGRETQYF. As DNA, the CDR3 is TGTGCCAGCAGCCCATATGGGGGGAGAGAGACCCAGTACTTC. The chain joins TRBV7-9 to TRBJ2-5, with D perhaps TRBD2 (6 bases). The CDR3 totals 14 residues. Germline V CDR1 and CDR2: SEHNR, FQNEAQ (reference sequence). Trimming removed 5 bases from V and 4 bases from J, with 14 bases in between.

The V call is TRBV28, the J call TRBJ1-3; possible D gene TRBD1, 6 bases. Germline-derived CDR1 and CDR2 are MDHEN and SYDVKM. The CDR3 extends over 19 amino acids. Trimming pared 2 bases from V and 4 bases from J, leaving 24 bases between. For the CDR3, the DNA is TGTGCCAGCAGTTTACCCTCTCTTGATTGGACAGCGGCGGGAAACACCATATATTTT. Its protein product is CASSLPSLDWTAAGNTIYF.

This clone was seen just once. V gene TRBV7-9 combines with J gene TRBJ2-6; a weak D match, TRBD2 (5 bases). This CDR3 region has 19 residues. The germline gives CDR1 SEHNR, CDR2 FQNEAQ (reference sequence). Trimming removed 5 bases at V and 0 bases at J, with 20 bases between. The CDR3 spells CASSQDYTSGSSGANVLTF. CDR3 bases: TGTGCCAGCAGCCAAGACTATACCAGCGGTAGCTCTGGGGCCAACGTCCTGACTTTC.

This clone was seen only a few times. The same CDR3 is also encoded by other DNA sequences in this sample. J is TRBJ2-1 and V is TRBV15, with D perhaps matching TRBD1 (7 bases). Germline V gene sequence: CDR1 LNHNV, CDR2 YYDKDF (reference sequence). The CDR3 has 14 amino acids. Trimming removed 1 base at V and 7 bases at J, with 11 bases between. CDR3 DNA: TGTGCCACCAGCAGAGCCAGGGGGAGGAATGAGCAGTTCTTC. Its protein product is CATSRARGRNEQFF.

As concerns this clone: The junction departs from the called germline gene at one end, perhaps through a read error. J is TRBJ2-7 and V is TRBV25-1; TRBD1 aligns across 7 bases. Germline loops: CDR1 MGHDK, CDR2 SYGVNS. The CDR3 runs 11 residues. CDR3 DNA sequence: TGTGCCAGCAGTGAATATGACAGGGTTTGCTTC. Translating it yields CASSEYDRVCF.

This chain's CDR3 is CASSFGAYNEQFF. CDR3 nucleotides: TGTGCCAGCAGCTTTGGGGCCTACAATGAGCAGTTCTTC. This sequence joins TRBV7-3 and TRBJ2-1; unclear D gene. The CDR3 sequence is 13 residues long. V was shortened by 3 bases and J by 2 bases, with 5 bases between the two germline ends. Per germline, CDR1 SGHTA and CDR2 FQGTGA.

V gene TRBV18 combines with J gene TRBJ1-2; 7 nucleotides line up with TRBD1. This CDR3 is 15 amino acids long. J lost 6 bases, V lost 0 bases, and 7 bases had no gene match. Germline CDR1 is KGHSH and CDR2 is LQKENI. The CDR3 bases are TGTGCCAGCTCACCACCCAACAGGGGCGGGAATGGCTACACCTTC. This encodes CASSPPNRGGNGYTF.

The count of this clone is one. The chain employs TRBV5-6 and TRBJ2-7, with D tentatively TRBD1 or TRBD2 (5 bases each). CDR1 and CDR2 from the germline V gene are SGHDT and YYEEEE. V dropped 4 bases and J dropped 1 base, with 24 bases sitting between them. This CDR3 region has 18 residues. This CDR3 is CASSGRDGWVRGSYEQYF. The CDR3 nucleotides are TGTGCCAGCAGCGGCCGGGACGGATGGGTGAGGGGTTCCTACGAGCAGTACTTC.

This clone was picked up one time. The DNA of the CDR3 is TGTGCGTCGAGGGGGACAGGGGGCCTCGATGAGCAGTTCTTC. Translating gives CASRGTGGLDEQFF. This chain uses TRBV19 with TRBJ2-1; 12 positions match TRBD1. CDR1 and CDR2 from the germline V gene are LNHDA and SQIVND (reference sequence). The CDR3 extends over 14 amino acids. Drawing the rest from reference TRBV19 and TRBJ2-1, the complete variable domain is DGGITQSPKYLFRKEGQNVTLSCEQNLNHDAMYWYRQDPGQGLRLIYYSQIVNDFQKGDIAEGYSVSREKKESFPLTVTSAQKNPTAFYLCASRGTGGLDEQFFGPGTRLTVL.

The chain combines TRBV10-1 with TRBJ2-2; no firm D call. Trimming left V 10 bases short and J 1 base short, with 13 bases between. The germline CDR1 and CDR2 sequences are WNHNN and SYGVQD (reference sequence). The CDR3 runs to 14 residues. In DNA, the CDR3 is TGCGCCACTCGACTCGATAGGAACACCGGGGAGCTGTTTTTT. Protein product: CATRLDRNTGELFF.

In this sample, this clone turned up a few times. The J gene is TRBJ1-3, the V gene TRBV29-1; possible D gene TRBD1, 5 bases. Germline V gene sequence: CDR1 SQVTM, CDR2 ANQGSEA. CDR3 length: 13 residues. The V and J ends lost 6 bases and 7 bases respectively, with 16 bases between them. CDR3 residues: CSVSAGSRNTIYF. The CDR3 DNA follows: TGCAGCGTGAGCGCAGGGAGTCGCAACACCATATATTTT.

The V and J genes are TRBV4-2 and TRBJ1-4, with D unresolved. Trimming cost V 1 base and J 4 bases, with 13 bases left between them. Germline CDR1 reads LGHNA; CDR2 reads YNFKEQ. This CDR3 is 16 amino acids long. The CDR3 sequence: CASSQVLPGLNEKLFF. As DNA, the CDR3 is TGTGCCAGCAGCCAAGTACTACCTGGGCTTAATGAAAAACTGTTTTTT.

Here the CDR3 reads CASSEGVAYYGYTF. The CDR3 bases are TGTGCCAGCAGTGAAGGGGTAGCCTACTATGGCTACACCTTC. The V call is TRBV2, the J call TRBJ1-2; D call uncertain. V was shortened by 1 base and J by 3 bases, with 9 bases between the two germline ends. CDR3 length equals 14 residues. Germline assignment: CDR1 SNHLY and CDR2 FYNNEI. Full variable domain (missing parts from reference TRBV2 and TRBJ1-2): EPEVTQTPSHQVTQMGQEVILRCVPISNHLYFYWYRQILGQKVEFLVSFYNNEISEKSEIFDDQFSVERPDGSNFTLKIRSTKLEDSAMYFCASSEGVAYYGYTFGSGTRLTVV.

The chain joins TRBV4-3 to TRBJ2-3; TRBD1 matches 9 bases. The CDR3 extends over 15 amino acids. After removal of 3 bases from V and 2 bases from J, the junction contained 3 bases not matched to a gene. Germline V CDR1 and CDR2: LGHNA, YSLEER. This chain's CDR3 is CASSQGTGLTDTQYF. Here the CDR3 DNA reads TGCGCCAGCAGCCAGGGGACAGGGCTCACAGATACGCAGTATTTT.

CDR3 in DNA: TGTGCCAGCAGTGACCCCGCAAGGTGGGGGTACGAGCAGTACTTC. Protein sequence: CASSDPARWGYEQYF. The chain is built from TRBV7-2 and TRBJ2-7; D may match TRBD1 or TRBD2 (5 bases each). There are 15 residues in the CDR3. The V and J ends lost 6 bases and 4 bases respectively, with 19 bases between them. CDR1 and CDR2 (germline): SGHTA, FQGNSA.

The DNA for the CDR3 is TGTGCCAGCAGCCCAAAGGACGGATACAATGAGCAGTTCTTC. This translates into CASSPKDGYNEQFF. The chain recombines TRBV7-8 with TRBJ2-1, with D unclear. The CDR3 runs 14 residues. Germline CDR1 SGHVS, CDR2 FQNEAQ. Trimming shortened V by 5 bases and J by 4 bases, and 12 bases separated the two germline ends.

The chain has TRBV4-1 and TRBJ2-7, with D unresolved. Germline V gene lookup returns CDR1 MGHRA and CDR2 YSYEKL. The CDR3 extends over 12 amino acids. V shed 3 bases and J shed 7 bases, with 10 bases lying between them. The CDR3 loop reads CASSQTLREQYF. The CDR3, as DNA: TGCGCCAGCAGCCAGACGCTGCGGGAGCAGTACTTC.

V usage is TRBV27 and J usage is TRBJ1-6, with D possibly matching TRBD1 (6 bases). Germline loops: CDR1 MNHEY, CDR2 SMNVEV (reference sequence). The CDR3 loop spans 15 amino acids. Trimming stripped 6 bases from V and 7 bases from J, with 16 bases between. Here the CDR3 reads CASSPSRGGNSPLHF. The CDR3 nucleotides are TGTGCCAGCAGCCCAAGCAGGGGCGGAAATTCACCCCTCCACTTT.

The chain combines TRBV7-2 with TRBJ1-2, with 9 nucleotides matching TRBD1. The CDR3 is 14 residues long. Germline V CDR1 and CDR2: SGHTA, FQGNSA. The ends lost 5 bases at V and 2 bases at J; junction bases unmatched: 3. CDR3 sequence: CASSLGQGNYGYTF. DNA of the CDR3: TGTGCCAGCAGCCTCGGACAGGGGAACTATGGCTACACCTTC.

This clone was observed once. A read error may account for a junction end that differs from germline. CDR3 bases: TGTGCCTGTCTTGGCAGTACGGGCTACGCCTTC. Protein: CACLGSTGYAF. This sequence joins TRBV30 and TRBJ1-2; D gene ambiguous. CDR3 size: 11 residues. In germline, CDR1 is GTSNPN, CDR2 SVGIG (reference sequence).

On this clone: A junction boundary mismatches the germline segment, possibly from a read error. CDR3 coding DNA: TGTGCCCGCAGTGGCGAGGGGGCGAGGGTCGGGGAGCTGTTTTTT. It encodes CARSGEGARVGELFF. The chain recombines TRBV2 with TRBJ2-2; 7 nucleotides match TRBD1. The CDR3 is made up of 15 amino acids. In germline, CDR1 is SNHLY, CDR2 FYNNEI.

This clone was picked up one time. The chain links TRBV6-1 to TRBJ2-6; D is uncertain. This CDR3 comprises 19 residues. V shed 4 bases and J shed 1 base, with 20 bases lying between them. In germline, CDR1 is MNHNS, CDR2 SASEGT. The CDR3 nucleotides read TGTGCCAGCAGTGCCCGGACGGATAGTTTAAGGTCTGGGGCCAACGTCCTGACTTTC. Protein: CASSARTDSLRSGANVLTF.

The chain recombines TRBV19 with TRBJ2-3; 7 positions match TRBD1. This CDR3 is 16 amino acids long. Trimming removed 5 bases from V and 2 bases from J; junction bases left unmatched: 10. The V gene's germline CDR1 is LNHDA and CDR2 SQIVND (reference sequence). The CDR3 DNA is TGTGCCAGTAGTCCTTGGACAGGACGGTACACAGATACGCAGTATTTT. Its protein product is CASSPWTGRYTDTQYF.

This chain connects TRBV28 to TRBJ1-5, with D possibly TRBD1 on 6 matching bases. Per the germline V gene, CDR1 is MDHEN and CDR2 is SYDVKM. Trimming cost V 8 bases and J 6 bases, with 17 bases left between them. The CDR3 loop spans 14 amino acids. The CDR3 DNA reads as TGTGCCAGCTTGGGGGGGGCTGGGGTTCAGCCCCAGCATTTT. Translated: CASLGGAGVQPQHF.

The CDR3 loop is CASSPTGQGALDYGYTF. The DNA for the CDR3 is TGTGCCAGCAGCCCTACGGGACAGGGGGCGCTGGACTATGGCTACACCTTC. The gene calls are TRBV28 and TRBJ1-2; 12 bases line up with TRBD1. The CDR3 has 17 amino acids. Germline CDR1 MDHEN, CDR2 SYDVKM. J was trimmed by 3 bases and V by 6 bases; bases with no gene match: 11.